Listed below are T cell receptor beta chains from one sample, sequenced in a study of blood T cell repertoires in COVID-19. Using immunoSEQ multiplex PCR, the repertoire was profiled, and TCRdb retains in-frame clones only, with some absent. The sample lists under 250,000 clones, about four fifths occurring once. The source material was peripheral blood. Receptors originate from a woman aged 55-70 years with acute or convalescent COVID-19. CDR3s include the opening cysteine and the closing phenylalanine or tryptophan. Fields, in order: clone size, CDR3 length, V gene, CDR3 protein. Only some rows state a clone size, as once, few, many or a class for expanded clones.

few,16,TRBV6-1,CASSESFWAAGDEQYF
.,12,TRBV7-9,CASSLGTGPYTF
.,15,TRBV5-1,CASSLAQGAKNIQYF
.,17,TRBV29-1,CSARDRGRELDSYGYTF
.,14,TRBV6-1,CASSELGGDTEAFF
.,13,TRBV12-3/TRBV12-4,CASSFQGAHEQYF
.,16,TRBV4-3,CASSQGLAAPTGELFF
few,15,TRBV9,CASSPWGQGIYGYTF
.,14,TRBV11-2,CASTWDRGPSGYTF
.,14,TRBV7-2,CASSKEEGTYEQYF
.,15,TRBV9,CASSVLGGTGNTIYF
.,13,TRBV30,CAWNRDSNSPLHF
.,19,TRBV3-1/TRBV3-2,CASSQDTRHRLSSGNTIYF
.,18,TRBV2,CASSVIGQGVVGDSPLHF
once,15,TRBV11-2,CASSLGGPLAYGYTF
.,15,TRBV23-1,CASRRTGGASITQYF